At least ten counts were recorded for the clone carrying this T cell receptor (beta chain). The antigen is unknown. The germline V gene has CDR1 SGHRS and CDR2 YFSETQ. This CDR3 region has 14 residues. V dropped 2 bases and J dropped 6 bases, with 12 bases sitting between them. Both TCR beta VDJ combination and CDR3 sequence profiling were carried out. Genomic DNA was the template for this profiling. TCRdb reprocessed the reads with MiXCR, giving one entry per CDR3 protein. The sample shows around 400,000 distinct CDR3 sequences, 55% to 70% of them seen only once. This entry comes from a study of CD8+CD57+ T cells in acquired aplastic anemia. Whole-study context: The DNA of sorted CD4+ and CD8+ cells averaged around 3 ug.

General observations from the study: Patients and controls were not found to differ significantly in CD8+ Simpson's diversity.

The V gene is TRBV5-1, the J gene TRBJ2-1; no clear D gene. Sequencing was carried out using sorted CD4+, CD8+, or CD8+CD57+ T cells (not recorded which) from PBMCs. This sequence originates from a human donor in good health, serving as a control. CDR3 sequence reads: CASSFVHSSNEQFF. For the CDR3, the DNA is TGCGCCAGCAGCTTTGTCCACAGTTCCAATGAGCAGTTCTTC.